This T cell receptor (beta chain) emerged from a study of blood T cell repertoires in COVID-19. Looking at the study overall: Some COVID-19 samples were acute and others convalescent; all came from the United States, Italy and Spain. PBMCs, B-cell-depleted T cells, or T cells provided the cDNA or gDNA that made up the material.

As originally analysed: Reference gene primer amplification gave nucleated cell count estimates. Generated by immunoSEQ multiplex PCR, the TCRdb table keeps only in-frame clones and is missing some. That table supplies the V and J calls and clone size; D and trimming were determined from the DNA. The profile shows under 300,000 clones, around 86% of them singletons. Trimming took off 5 bases at V and 10 bases at J, with 15 bases between the two ends. Germline V lookup: CDR1 MNHNY, CDR2 SVGAGI (reference sequence). The CDR3 has 14 residues. The sequence came from a man aged 18 to 30 with active or convalescent COVID-19. V gene TRBV6-6 combines with J gene TRBJ1-6, with TRBD1 as a possible D gene (6 bases). The sample comprised peripheral blood. The CDR3 nucleotides read TGTGCCAGCAGTACCACAGGGCTCGGGTCACCCCTCCACTTT. Encoded protein: CASSTTGLGSPLHF.